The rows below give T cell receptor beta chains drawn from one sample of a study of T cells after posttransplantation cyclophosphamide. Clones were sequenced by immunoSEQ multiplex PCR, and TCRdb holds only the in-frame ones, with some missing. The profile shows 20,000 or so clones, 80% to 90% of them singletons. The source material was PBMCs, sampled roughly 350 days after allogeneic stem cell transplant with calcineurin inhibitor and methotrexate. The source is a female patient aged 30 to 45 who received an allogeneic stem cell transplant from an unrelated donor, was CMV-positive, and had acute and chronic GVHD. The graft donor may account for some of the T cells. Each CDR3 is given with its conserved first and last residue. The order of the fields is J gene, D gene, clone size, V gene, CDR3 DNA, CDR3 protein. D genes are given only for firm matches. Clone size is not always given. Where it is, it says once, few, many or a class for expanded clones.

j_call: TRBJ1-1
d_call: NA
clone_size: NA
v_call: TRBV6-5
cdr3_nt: TGTGCCAGCAGTTACTCGGCAGGGGTTGAAGCTTTCTTT
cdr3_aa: CASSYSAGVEAFF

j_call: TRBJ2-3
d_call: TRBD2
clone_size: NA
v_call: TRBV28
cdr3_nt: TGTGCCAGCAGTTCCTTACTAGCGGGAAACACAGATACGCAGTATTTT
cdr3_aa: CASSSLLAGNTDTQYF

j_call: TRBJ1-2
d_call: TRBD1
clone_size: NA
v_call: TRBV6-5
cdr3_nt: TGTGCCAGCAGCCAAGCAACGGACAGGAATGGCTACACCTTC
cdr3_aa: CASSQATDRNGYTF

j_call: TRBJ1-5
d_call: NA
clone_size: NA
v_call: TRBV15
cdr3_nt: TGTGCCACCAGCTACTCCTCAGGGCCCGGTCAGCCCCAGCATTTT
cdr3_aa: CATSYSSGPGQPQHF

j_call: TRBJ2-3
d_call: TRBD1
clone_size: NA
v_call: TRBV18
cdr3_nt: TGTGCCAGCTCACCCGTAGGACAGGGAGTAGATACGCAGTATTTT
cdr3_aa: CASSPVGQGVDTQYF

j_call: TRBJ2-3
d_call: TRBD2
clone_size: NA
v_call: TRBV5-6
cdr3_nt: TGTGCCAGCAGCTTTCCTTCGGGAGGGACGGCTACGCAGTATTTT
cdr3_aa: CASSFPSGGTATQYF

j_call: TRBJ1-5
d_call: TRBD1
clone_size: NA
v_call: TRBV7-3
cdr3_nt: TGTGCCAGCAGCCGCGACAGGGGTCAGCCCCAGCATTTT
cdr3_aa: CASSRDRGQPQHF

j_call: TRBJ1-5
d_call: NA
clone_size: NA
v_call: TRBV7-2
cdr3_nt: TGTGCCAGCAGCTTAGCCCAGGGCTTCCAGCCCCAGCATTTT
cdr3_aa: CASSLAQGFQPQHF

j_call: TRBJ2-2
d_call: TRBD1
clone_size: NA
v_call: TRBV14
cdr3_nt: TGTGCCAGCAGCCAATCCGCCCTGAGACAGGGGGCGCATTTAGGGAACACCGGGGAGCTGTTTTTT
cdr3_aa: CASSQSALRQGAHLGNTGELFF

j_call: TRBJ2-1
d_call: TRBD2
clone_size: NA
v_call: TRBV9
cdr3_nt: TGTGCCAGCAGCCTCACGCCGGGACTAGCGGGATTTTACAATGAGCAGTTCTTC
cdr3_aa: CASSLTPGLAGFYNEQFF

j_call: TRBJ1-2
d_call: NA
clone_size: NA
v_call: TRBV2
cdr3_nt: TGTGCCAGCAGACAGCTTAGGAACTATGGCTACACCTTC
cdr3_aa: CASRQLRNYGYTF

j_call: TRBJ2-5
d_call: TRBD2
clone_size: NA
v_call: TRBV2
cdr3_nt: TGTGCCAGCAGGGCCGGGACTAGCGGAGAGACCCAGTACTTC
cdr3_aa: CASRAGTSGETQYF

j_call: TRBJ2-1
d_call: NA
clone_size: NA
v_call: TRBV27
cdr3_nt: TGTGCCAGCAGTCTAGGGGTAGGCTCCTACAATGAGCAGTTCTTC
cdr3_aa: CASSLGVGSYNEQFF

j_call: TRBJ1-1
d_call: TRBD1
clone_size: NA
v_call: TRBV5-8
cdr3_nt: TGTGCCAGCAGCTGGGGACAGGGGGCGTCACCTGAAGCTTTCTTT
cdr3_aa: CASSWGQGASPEAFF

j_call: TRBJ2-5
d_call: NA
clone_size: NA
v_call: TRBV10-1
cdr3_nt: TGCGCCAGCAGTGAGGGGGAGTTGGCCGGGGGAGAGACCCAGTACTTC
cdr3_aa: CASSEGELAGGETQYF

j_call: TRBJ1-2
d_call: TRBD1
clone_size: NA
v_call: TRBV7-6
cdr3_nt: TGTGCCAGCAGCCCTGAGGGACAGTTCTACCTTTATGGCTACACCTTC
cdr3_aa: CASSPEGQFYLYGYTF

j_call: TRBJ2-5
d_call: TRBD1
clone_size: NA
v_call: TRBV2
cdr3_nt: TGTGCCAGCAGTGGACAGGGAAGGCAAGAGACCCAGTACTTC
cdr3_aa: CASSGQGRQETQYF

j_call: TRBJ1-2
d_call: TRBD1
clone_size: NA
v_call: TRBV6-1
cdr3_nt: TGTGCCAGCAGTTTTGACAGGGGCTATGGCTACACCTTC
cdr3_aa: CASSFDRGYGYTF

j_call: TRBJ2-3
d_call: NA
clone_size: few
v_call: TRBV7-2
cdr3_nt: TGTGCCAGCAGCCCCGGGATGGCACCAGATACGCAGTATTTT
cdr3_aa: CASSPGMAPDTQYF

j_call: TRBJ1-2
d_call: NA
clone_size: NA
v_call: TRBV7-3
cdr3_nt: TGTGCCAGCAGCTTAGGAAGGGACACGAGGCCCCAGGACTACACCTTC
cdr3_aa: CASSLGRDTRPQDYTF

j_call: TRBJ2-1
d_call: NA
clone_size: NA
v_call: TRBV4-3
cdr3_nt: TGCGCCAGCAGCCAGGGCATGGACAATGAGCAGTTCTTC
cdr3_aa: CASSQGMDNEQFF

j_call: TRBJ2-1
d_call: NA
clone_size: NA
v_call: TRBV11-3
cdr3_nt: TGTGCCAGCAGCTTTCCCCGAGGCAGCTTAGTCTACAATGAGCAGTTCTTC
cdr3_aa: CASSFPRGSLVYNEQFF

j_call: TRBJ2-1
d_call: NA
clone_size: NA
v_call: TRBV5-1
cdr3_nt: TGCGCCAGCAGCCTTTCCACGAGCTCCTACAATGAGCAGTTCTTC
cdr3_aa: CASSLSTSSYNEQFF

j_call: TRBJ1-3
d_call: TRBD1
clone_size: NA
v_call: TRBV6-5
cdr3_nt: TGTGCCAGCAGTTACGGACAGGGGGCGTATGGAAACACCATATATTTT
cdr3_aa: CASSYGQGAYGNTIYF

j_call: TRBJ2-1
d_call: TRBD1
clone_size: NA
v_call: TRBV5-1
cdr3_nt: TGCGCCAGCAGCTGGCCCAGGGGGCGACTAGGAATGAATGAGCAGTTCTTC
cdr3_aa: CASSWPRGRLGMNEQFF

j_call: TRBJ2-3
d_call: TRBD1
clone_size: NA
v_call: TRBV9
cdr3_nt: TGTGCCAGCAGCGCGACCGGGACAGGGATCCCAGATACGCAGTATTTT
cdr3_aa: CASSATGTGIPDTQYF

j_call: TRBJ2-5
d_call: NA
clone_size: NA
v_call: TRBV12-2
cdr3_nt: TGTGCAAGTCGCTTAGAGGGCAGCGGGAAGGCCCAAGAGACCCAGTACTTC
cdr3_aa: CASRLEGSGKAQETQYF

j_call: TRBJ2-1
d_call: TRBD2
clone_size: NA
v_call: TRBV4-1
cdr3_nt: TGCGCCAGCAGCCCGGGGGGCAATGAGCAGTTCTTC
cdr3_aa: CASSPGGNEQFF

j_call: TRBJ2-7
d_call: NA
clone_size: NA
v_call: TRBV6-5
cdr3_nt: TGTGCCAGCAGCCAGGGCTCCTACGAGCAGTACTTC
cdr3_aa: CASSQGSYEQYF

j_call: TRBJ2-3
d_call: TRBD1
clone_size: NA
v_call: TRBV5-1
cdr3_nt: TGCGCCAGCAGCAGATCCGGACTCAGGGGGCTAGGGGGCACAGATACGCAGTATTTT
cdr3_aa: CASSRSGLRGLGGTDTQYF

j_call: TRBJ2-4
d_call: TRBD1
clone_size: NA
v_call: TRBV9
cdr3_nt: TGTGCCAGCAGCGTAGGACCCGATCCCGGGACAGGGGCCAAAAACATTCAGTACTTC
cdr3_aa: CASSVGPDPGTGAKNIQYF

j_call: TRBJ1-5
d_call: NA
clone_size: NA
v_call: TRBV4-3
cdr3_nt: TGCGCCAGCAGCCAAGATGTACCTGGGGCACTAAATCAGCCCCAGCATTTT
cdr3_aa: CASSQDVPGALNQPQHF

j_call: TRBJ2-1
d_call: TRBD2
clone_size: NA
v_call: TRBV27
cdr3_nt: TGTGCCAGCAGCCCCCTCCCCTCGGTCGCGGGAGGAGGCAATGAGCAGTTCTTC
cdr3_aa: CASSPLPSVAGGGNEQFF

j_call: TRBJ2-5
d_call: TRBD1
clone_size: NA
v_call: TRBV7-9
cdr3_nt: TGTGCCAGCAGCCACGGACAGGGACAGGAGACCCAGTACTTC
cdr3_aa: CASSHGQGQETQYF

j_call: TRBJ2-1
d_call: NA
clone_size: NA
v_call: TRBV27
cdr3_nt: TGTGCCAGCAGTTTAATTGGACTAACTAAAGGCAATGAGCAGTTCTTC
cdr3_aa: CASSLIGLTKGNEQFF

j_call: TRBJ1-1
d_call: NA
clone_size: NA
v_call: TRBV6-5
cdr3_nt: TGTGCCAGCAGTTATCTAGGAGGGAACACTGAAGCTTTCTTT
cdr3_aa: CASSYLGGNTEAFF

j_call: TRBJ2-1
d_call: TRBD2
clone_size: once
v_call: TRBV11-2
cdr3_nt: TGTGCCAGCAGCCCCGCGGGCGGGAGCTCCTACAATGAGCAGTTCTTC
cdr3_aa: CASSPAGGSSYNEQFF

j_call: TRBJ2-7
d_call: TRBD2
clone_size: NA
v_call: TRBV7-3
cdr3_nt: TGTGCCAGCAGCCTCGGGACTAGCGGGAACGAGCAGTACTTC
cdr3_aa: CASSLGTSGNEQYF

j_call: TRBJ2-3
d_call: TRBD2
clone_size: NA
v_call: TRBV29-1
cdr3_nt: TGCAGCGTCCACGGACTAGCGGGTAGCACAGATACGCAGTATTTT
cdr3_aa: CSVHGLAGSTDTQYF

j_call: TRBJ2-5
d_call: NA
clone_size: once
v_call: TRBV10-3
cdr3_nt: TGTGCCTCCCGACAGGCCGGTAGGGAGACCCAGTACTTC
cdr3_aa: CASRQAGRETQYF

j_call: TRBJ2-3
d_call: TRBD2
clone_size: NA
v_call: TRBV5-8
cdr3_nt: TGTGCCAGCAGATCGCCCGGGAGGTCAGATACGCAGTATTTT
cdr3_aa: CASRSPGRSDTQYF